Sequencing of this T cell receptor beta chain was carried out in a study of blood T cells in healthy people across ages. Overall study context: With template switching, about one barcoded beta molecule was captured per two T cells.

The germline V gene encodes CDR1 SQVTM and CDR2 ANQGSEA. Unmatched junction bases numbered 20, after V lost 6 bases and J lost 11 bases. The CDR3 has 15 residues. Donors ranged from about 6 to 95 years old and were healthy Caucasians in Russia. The authors ran a second PCR of about 6 to 11 cycles using a sample-barcoded 5' primer and a J-beta primer mix. MiXCR, run by TCRdb on the 5' RACE reads, gives a single entry per CDR3 protein. The sample lists fewer than 800,000 distinct CDR3 sequences; approximately 31% were seen once. This clonotype was detected many times. Its matching antigen is unknown. Regarding the study as a whole: The percentage of naive T cells correlated strongly with TCR beta diversity.

The TCR sequence derives from a woman older than 75 in good health. The gene calls are TRBV29-1 and TRBJ2-5; TRBD1 matches 8 bases. The sequencing sample was made of blood. In nucleotides, the CDR3 is TGCAGCGTGGTGGGTCCGGGACAGGAATACAATGAGCAGTACTTC. Translated: CSVVGPGQEYNEQYF.